The T cell receptor (beta chain) described here comes from a study of T cells of healthy individuals (dated by TCRdb to the late 2010s). Preparation of the library involved 5' RACE. The instrument given in TCRdb is Illumina MiSeq. The public reads were reanalyzed by TCRdb: fastp trimming at Q25, MiXCR alignment, in-frame beta chains only. Merged by CDR3 protein, the rows form single entries marked with the most common genes and DNA. The sample table contains about 100,000 distinct CDR3 sequences; only one count was recorded for approximately 18% of them. 6.2% of the sample is held by the ten biggest clonotypes. Unmatched junction bases come to 5, with V trimmed by 6 bases and J by 0 bases. Spanning cysteine to phenylalanine, the CDR3 consists of 15 amino acids. Only CDR3 DNA is held: 45 bases, read in frame from base 1. Sequences SGHTA (CDR1) and FQGNSA (CDR2) are obtained from the germline V gene.

This clonotype was counted between two and nine times. There is no known antigen for this receptor. Base qualities are not recorded, but no much larger clone differs from it by a single base. The sequence is built from TRBV7-2 and TRBJ2-7; 10 of the junction bases match TRBD2. This TCR came from a human donor in good health. The CDR3 region: CASRLSGGSSYEQYF. The DNA sequence is TGTGCCAGCAGACTTAGCGGGGGGAGCTCCTACGAGCAGTACTTC.